This paragraph covers one TCR beta chain sequence. Its antigen is not known. This CDR3 has 13 residues. J gave up 2 bases and V 9 bases, and 4 bases lay outside the gene matches. Germline CDR1 reads LNHDA; CDR2 reads SQIVND (reference sequence). The data were obtained in a study of cytomegalovirus exposure and HLA in healthy donors. Study results and caveats: Later examination showed HLA-associated TCR beta chains had greater clonal expansion than equally common others. TCR beta sequences numbering fewer than 20,000 were associated with HLA alleles at 0.05 false discovery rate in a later analysis. The study designated roughly 150 TCR beta chains cytomegalovirus-associated.

In the PCR, 60 Vbeta and 13 Jbeta primers were used. Only in-frame clones appear in the TCRdb table, and some are missing; sequencing was by immunoSEQ multiplex PCR. This sample has about 120,000 clones; 60% to 85% occur once, and the top ten carry 2.5% to 3.5%. This TCR came from a woman in her forties in good health and CMV-seropositive. The sample taken for sequencing was PBMCs. This chain joins TRBV19 and TRBJ2-3; 8 bases agree with TRBD1. The chain's CDR3 is CASGQGYTDTQYF. CDR3 DNA: TGTGCCAGCGGACAGGGCTACACAGATACGCAGTATTTT.